This T cell receptor (beta chain) was found in a study of T cell responses to AZD1222 COVID-19 vaccine. In the study overall: Second doses that came at about 4 or about 12 weeks were put together.

As for this clone: Its antigen is not identified.

Generated by immunoSEQ multiplex PCR, the TCRdb table keeps only in-frame clones and is missing some. The table lists about 130,000 clones, 93% of them singletons. This CDR3 is 13 amino acids long. V lost 2 bases and J 1 base, leaving 5 bases between the germline ends. Germline assignment: CDR1 SGHTA and CDR2 FQGTGA. Study-wide results and caveats: Among vaccine-associated CD4 TCRs, coverage spanned spike, with dominance at 160-218 and 743-854. There were mostly white British donors and more females than males, and clonal diversity was possibly underestimated.

This sequence originates from an adult in good health. The starting material was peripheral blood, obtained on day 0 of AZD1222 vaccination. This sequence joins TRBV7-3 and TRBJ1-1; D not certain. The DNA of the CDR3 is TGTGCCAGCAGCTTACAAACGAACACTGAAGCTTTCTTT. Its protein product is CASSLQTNTEAFF.